The rows below give T cell receptor beta chains drawn from one sample of a study of shared clonotypes between healthy human individuals. Clones were sequenced by immunoSEQ multiplex PCR, and TCRdb holds only the in-frame ones, with some missing. In the table there are approximately 1.5 million clones, nearly 99% of which are singletons. Sequencing was performed on naive CD4+ T cells sorted from blood. Receptor source: a man younger than 45 in good health. The CDR3 runs from the conserved cysteine through the conserved F or W. Each record gives: J gene, D gene, clone size, V gene, CDR3 DNA, CDR3 protein. A D gene is named only where the DNA matches it firmly. Only some rows state a clone size, as once, few, many or a class for expanded clones.

TRBJ2-1	TRBD2	NA	TRBV6-5	TGTGCCAGCAGTTATTTCGGGGGGTCCTACAATGAGCAGTTCTTC	CASSYFGGSYNEQFF
TRBJ2-2	NA	NA	TRBV7-9	TGTGCCAGCAGCTCACCCCCCCTTGGCGGAGAGACCGGGGAGCTGTTTTTT	CASSSPPLGGETGELFF
TRBJ1-2	NA	NA	TRBV28	TGTGCCAGCAGTTTCCCCTTTGGCTACACCTTC	CASSFPFGYTF
TRBJ2-7	TRBD1	NA	TRBV11-2	TGTGCCAGCAGCCAAATCAGGGGGCGGCCCTACGAGCAGTACTTC	CASSQIRGRPYEQYF
TRBJ1-3	TRBD1	once	TRBV10-3	TGTGCCATCAGCGGACAGGGGGAGGGAAACACCATATATTTT	CAISGQGEGNTIYF
TRBJ2-2	NA	NA	TRBV2	TGTGCCAGCTTTTCCAGGGGTCAACCGAACACCGGGGAGCTGTTTTTT	CASFSRGQPNTGELFF
TRBJ1-2	NA	NA	TRBV27	TGTGCCAGCAGTTTGAGGGCAGACCCAAACTATGGCTACACCTTC	CASSLRADPNYGYTF
TRBJ2-1	TRBD2	NA	TRBV9	TGTGCCAGCAGCGTAGAACAAGCGGGAGCGTATAATGAGCAGTTCTTC	CASSVEQAGAYNEQFF
TRBJ1-5	NA	NA	TRBV19	TGTGCCAGTAGAATAAAACTGCAAAGCAATCAGCCCCAGCATTTT	CASRIKLQSNQPQHF
TRBJ2-3	TRBD2	NA	TRBV7-2	TGTGCCAGCAGCAAACGACTAGCGGGAGGGGGGCGCACAGATACGCAGTATTTT	CASSKRLAGGGRTDTQYF
TRBJ2-7	TRBD1	NA	TRBV18	TGTGCCAGCTCACCACTTGTGACAGGGCACTACGAGCAGTACTTC	CASSPLVTGHYEQYF
TRBJ1-1	NA	NA	TRBV10-3	TGTGCCATCAGTGAGTCGTGGGCAGGAAAGAACACTGAAGCTTTCTTT	CAISESWAGKNTEAFF
TRBJ1-1	TRBD1	NA	TRBV6-1	TGTGCCAGCAGTGAAGGGTCAGGGGGCACTGAAGCTTTCTTT	CASSEGSGGTEAFF
TRBJ2-7	NA	NA	TRBV6-5	TGTGCCAGCAGTTACTATTCTGGTAGCTCCTACGAGCAGTACTTC	CASSYYSGSSYEQYF
TRBJ2-5	NA	NA	TRBV11-1	TGTGCCAGCAGCCCCAGGCGGGGAGGCCAAGAGACCCAGTACTTC	CASSPRRGGQETQYF
TRBJ1-5	NA	NA	TRBV5-1	TGCGCCAGCATAGGTTGGGGGAATCAGCCCCAGCATTTT	CASIGWGNQPQHF
TRBJ2-1	TRBD1	NA	TRBV7-6	TGTGCCAGCCGCCCTGGGGACAGGGTGTTCTTC	CASRPGDRVFF
TRBJ1-1	NA	NA	TRBV4-1	TGCGCCAGCAGCCAAGAAGGGTCCAGGGCGTCCACTGAAGCTTTCTTT	CASSQEGSRASTEAFF
TRBJ1-1	NA	NA	TRBV7-2	TGTGCCAGCAGCTTAGATGGCGCAGGCGTATCAGCTTTCTTT	CASSLDGAGVSAFF
TRBJ2-2	TRBD1	once	TRBV7-8	TGTGCCAGCAGCTTATGGACAGGGACGAACACCGGGGAGCTGTTTTTT	CASSLWTGTNTGELFF
TRBJ2-3	TRBD2	NA	TRBV5-4	TGTGCCAGCAGCTTGGGTCTAGCGGGAGGGCCCTCCCGCACAGATACGCAGTATTTT	CASSLGLAGGPSRTDTQYF
TRBJ1-1	NA	NA	TRBV5-4	TGTGCCAGCAGCGAAGCGGGGTTGTTCACTGAAGCTTTCTTT	CASSEAGLFTEAFF
TRBJ1-5	NA	NA	TRBV30	TGTGCCTGGAGTAAGAAAGCGAGCAATCAGCCCCAGCATTTT	CAWSKKASNQPQHF
TRBJ2-7	TRBD2	NA	TRBV6-1	TGTGCCAGCAGTGTACTAAGCGGGAGATACGAGCAGTACTTC	CASSVLSGRYEQYF
TRBJ2-3	NA	once	TRBV30	TGTGCCTGGAGTGGAGGCCGCGGCTCAGATACGCAGTATTTT	CAWSGGRGSDTQYF
TRBJ2-5	NA	NA	TRBV5-6	TGTGCCAGCAGTTCCCGGCGAACCCTAAACCAAGAGACCCAGTACTTC	CASSSRRTLNQETQYF
TRBJ1-4	NA	NA	TRBV9	TGTGCCAGCAGCGTAGAGGACCACGAAAGGGAAAAACTGTTTTTT	CASSVEDHEREKLFF
TRBJ2-3	NA	once	TRBV28	TGTGCCAGCAGCCCGGGGCTGCCCACAGATACGCAGTATTTT	CASSPGLPTDTQYF
TRBJ2-1	TRBD2	once	TRBV19	TGTGCCAGTGGGTTATTGCCGGGAGGGTTCTCCTACAATGAGCAGTTCTTC	CASGLLPGGFSYNEQFF
TRBJ2-5	TRBD1	NA	TRBV7-2	TGTGCCAGCAGCTGGGGGACAGGCGTGAAGACCCAGTACTTC	CASSWGTGVKTQYF
TRBJ2-1	NA	NA	TRBV11-3	TGTGCCAGCAGTACCGGGACCGGGGGGCCCTACAATGAGCAGTTCTTC	CASSTGTGGPYNEQFF
TRBJ2-3	NA	NA	TRBV7-2	TGTGCCAGCAGCTTAGCGGTTGCTCCTAGCACAGATACGCAGTATTTT	CASSLAVAPSTDTQYF
TRBJ2-3	TRBD2	NA	TRBV19	TGTGCCAGTAGTATACCTGGCGGGAGAACAGATACGCAGTATTTT	CASSIPGGRTDTQYF
TRBJ1-1	NA	NA	TRBV7-8	TGTGCCAGCAGCCAGCGACTCGTCATGAACACTGAAGCTTTCTTT	CASSQRLVMNTEAFF
TRBJ2-7	TRBD2	NA	TRBV4-2	TGTGCCAGCAGCCAAGTACCTAGCGGACCCGGTAGAAGCTACGAGCAGTACTTC	CASSQVPSGPGRSYEQYF
TRBJ1-1	NA	NA	TRBV14	TGTGCCAGCAGCCAACGGGGGTTTGGTACTGAAGCTTTCTTT	CASSQRGFGTEAFF
TRBJ2-7	TRBD1	NA	TRBV7-9	TGTGCCAGCAGCTTTGGGGACAGGGGAGGCTACGAGCAGTACTTC	CASSFGDRGGYEQYF
TRBJ2-7	NA	NA	TRBV5-6	TGTGCCAGCAGCTATGGAAGCCCCGCTTTCTACGAGCAGTACTTC	CASSYGSPAFYEQYF
TRBJ2-7	NA	NA	TRBV18	TGTGCCAGCTCACCGACTTACAGGGCCGAGCAGTACTTC	CASSPTYRAEQYF
TRBJ2-1	TRBD2	NA	TRBV14	TGTGCCAGCAGCTCCTACCCTAGCGGGAGTTCCTACAATGAGCAGTTCTTC	CASSSYPSGSSYNEQFF
TRBJ2-1	NA	NA	TRBV15	TGTGCCACCAGCAGAGAGGTCTGGGGCTCCTACAATGAGCAGTTCTTC	CATSREVWGSYNEQFF
TRBJ1-2	NA	NA	TRBV7-9	TGTGCCAGCAGCTATGGGGGTGTGGGCTATGGCTACACCTTC	CASSYGGVGYGYTF
TRBJ2-6	NA	NA	TRBV28	TGTGCCAGCACCGACTTCTCTGGGGCCAACGTCCTGACTTTC	CASTDFSGANVLTF
TRBJ1-2	NA	once	TRBV10-3	TGTGCCATCAGTGAAGGAGGTCTGGATGGGACCCACTATGGCTACACCTTC	CAISEGGLDGTHYGYTF
TRBJ2-7	NA	NA	TRBV5-4	TGTGCCAGCAGCCCGGGACGGCAGGGAGTGTACGAGCAGTACTTC	CASSPGRQGVYEQYF
TRBJ1-1	NA	NA	TRBV6-1	TGTGCCACCAGTCCCCGGGACCGAGAGAACACTGAAGCTTTCTTT	CATSPRDRENTEAFF